What follows describes a single TCR beta chain. CDR1 is SGDLS, CDR2 YYNGEE, per germline. The CDR3 is 14 amino acids. V shed 0 bases and J shed 4 bases, with 7 bases lying between them. The data stem from a study of control samples from healthy donors and cancer patients. TCRdb keeps only in-frame clones here, not all; method: immunoSEQ multiplex PCR. This table has more than 75,000 clones, 85% to 90% appearing once. The receptor was derived from a man aged 50-59 years in good health. The rearrangement uses TRBV9 and TRBJ1-4; no definite D call. Material: blood. The CDR3 coding sequence is TGTGCCAGCAGCGTAGGAGGTATTAATGAAAAACTGTTTTTT. Protein: CASSVGGINEKLFF.